A single sample is the source of the 13 T cell receptor beta chains below, sequenced in a study of T cell responses to AZD1222 COVID-19 vaccine. Clones were read by immunoSEQ multiplex PCR, and TCRdb kept only the in-frame ones, dropping some. The sample includes around 67,000 clones, 84% of them seen just once. This specimen was peripheral blood, taken on day 0 of AZD1222 vaccination. The receptors stem from an adult in good health.

V usage is TRBV4-1 and J usage is TRBJ1-2; D gene ambiguous. The CDR3 length is 14 residues. CDR1 and CDR2 from the germline V gene are MGHRA and YSYEKL. V was cut by 0 bases and J by 4 bases, with 9 bases left in between. This chain's CDR3 is CASSQEVTGYGYTF. The CDR3 nucleotides read TGCGCCAGCAGCCAAGAGGTTACGGGCTATGGCTACACCTTC.

The chain links TRBV4-2 to TRBJ2-2; no clear D gene. The length of the CDR3 is 14 residues. V shed 0 bases and J shed 5 bases, with 7 bases lying between them. Germline-derived CDR1 and CDR2 are LGHNA and YNFKEQ. The chain's CDR3 is CASSQDPGTGELFF. In nucleotides, the CDR3 is TGTGCCAGCAGCCAAGATCCTGGGACCGGGGAGCTGTTTTTT.

This clone was recorded once. This chain connects TRBV4-1 to TRBJ1-5, with D possibly matching TRBD1 (6 bases). Germline CDR1 and CDR2: MGHRA and YSYEKL. The CDR3 covers 15 residues. The ends were cut back, 1 base at V and 1 base at J, with 8 bases in the middle. The CDR3 sequence is CASSQAGVSNQPQHF. CDR3 nucleotide sequence: TGCGCCAGCAGCCAAGCAGGGGTGAGCAATCAGCCCCAGCATTTT.

The rearrangement joins TRBV27 to TRBJ2-1; TRBD1 matches at 8 bases. The J segment lost 10 bases and the V segment lost 5 bases, leaving 7 bases of the junction unmatched. Germline CDR1 and CDR2: MNHEY and SMNVEV (reference sequence). CDR3 length: 13 residues. The CDR3 protein is CASSARGLSEQFF. The DNA of the CDR3 is TGTGCCAGCAGTGCCAGGGGGCTCTCCGAGCAGTTCTTC.

A remark on this clone: The same CDR3 also results from other DNA sequences found in this sample. The V call is TRBV5-1, the J call TRBJ1-1, with 7 positions matching TRBD1. From germline, CDR1 is SGHRS and CDR2 YFSETQ. Unmatched junction bases numbered 2, after V lost 2 bases and J lost 1 base. The CDR3 sequence is 14 residues long. Here the CDR3 DNA reads TGCGCCAGCAGCTTCAGACAGGGGAACACTGAAGCTTTCTTT. Translating gives CASSFRQGNTEAFF.

The genes are TRBV3-1 (or the pseudogene TRBV3-2) and TRBJ1-2; TRBD1 matches at 7 bases. Germline V CDR1 and CDR2: LGHDT, YNNKEL (reference sequence). There are 12 residues in the CDR3. The junction had 3 bases not matched to a gene; V was cut back by 4 bases and J by 7 bases. CDR3: CASSPDRVGYTF. The CDR3 region has the DNA TGTGCCAGCAGCCCTGACAGGGTTGGCTACACCTTC.

The V and J genes are TRBV21-1 and TRBJ1-6; no DNA check was done on the table's D call, TRBD1. TRBV21-1 has pseudogene status. This CDR3 has 17 amino acids. The CDR3 reads CASSKTSLDSCYSPLHF. CDR3 nucleotide sequence: TGTGCCAGCAGCAAAACCTCTCTAGACAGTTGTTATTCACCCCTCCACTTT.

The chain couples TRBV14 to TRBJ2-5, with 11 bases fitting TRBD2. The J segment lost 3 bases and the V segment lost 4 bases, leaving 16 bases of the junction unmatched. Germline CDR1 SGHDN, CDR2 FVKESK. The CDR3 contains 19 residues. CDR3 bases: TGTGCCAGCAGCCCCTCTCGGGCTAGCGGGGGGCCTTGGAAAGAGACCCAGTACTTC. Amino acid sequence: CASSPSRASGGPWKETQYF.

This chain uses TRBV11-2 with TRBJ2-2; possibly TRBD2 for D (5 bases). This CDR3 is built from 17 residues. V was trimmed by 4 bases and J by 0 bases, leaving 15 bases between them. Germline loops: CDR1 SGHAT, CDR2 FQNNGV. The CDR3 protein is CASSSEPEAANTGELFF. CDR3 DNA: TGTGCCAGCAGCTCCGAGCCGGAGGCCGCGAACACCGGGGAGCTGTTTTTT.

The V and J genes are TRBV5-8 and TRBJ2-3, with 11 bases fitting TRBD2. From germline, CDR1 is SGHTS and CDR2 YDEGEE. The CDR3 contains 15 residues. Trimming cost V 4 bases and J 3 bases; bases outside gene matches: 4. The CDR3 is CASSVSGGATDTQYF. CDR3 sequence (DNA): TGTGCCAGCAGCGTTAGCGGGGGGGCAACAGATACGCAGTATTTT.

Of note for this clone: Other DNA sequences in this specimen translate into the identical CDR3. The V and J genes are TRBV5-1 and TRBJ2-5; TRBD1 matches at 9 bases. This CDR3 spans 15 amino acids. V shed 0 bases, J shed 5 bases, and the junction held 5 bases outside the gene matches. Germline V gene data show CDR1 as SGHRS and CDR2 as YFSETQ. CDR3 nucleotides: TGCGCCAGCAGCTTGGGGGACAGGGAGCTCGAGACCCAGTACTTC. It codes for CASSLGDRELETQYF. The full variable domain, with the rest looked up from reference TRBV5-1 and TRBJ2-5, is KAGVTQTPRYLIKTRGQQVTLSCSPISGHRSVSWYQQTPGQGLQFLFEYFSETQRNKGNFPGRFSGRQFSNSRSEMNVSTLELGDSALYLCASSLGDRELETQYFGPGTRLLVL.

The chain carries TRBV10-1 and TRBJ2-3; D gene uncertain. CDR1 is WNHNN, CDR2 SYGVQD, per germline (reference sequence). Trimming removed 1 base from V and 4 bases from J, with 18 bases in between. This CDR3 has 17 residues. This chain's CDR3 is CASSEYRRPVVADTQYF. The CDR3 DNA sequence: TGCGCCAGCAGTGAGTACCGTCGTCCGGTAGTGGCAGATACGCAGTATTTT.

The chain employs TRBV27 and TRBJ2-5; the D call may be TRBD1 or TRBD2 (5 bases each). Germline V gives CDR1 MNHEY, CDR2 SMNVEV (reference sequence). The CDR3 consists of 11 residues. The V gene lost 2 bases and the J gene lost 7 bases, with 5 bases spanning the gap. The CDR3 sequence: CASSLGGTQYF. For the CDR3, the DNA is TGTGCCAGCAGTTTAGGGGGGACCCAGTACTTC.